The sequence of this T cell receptor (beta chain) was determined in a study of blood T cells in healthy people across ages. A remark on this clonotype: The target antigen is unknown.

It was with a sample-barcoded 5' primer and a J-beta primer mix that a second PCR of about 7 to 12 cycles was run. The template-switch adaptor was a 5' adaptor with 12 random nucleotides. It tagged each cDNA molecule. TCRdb fed the 5' RACE reads into MiXCR, producing one record per CDR3 protein. The table records fewer than 700,000 distinct CDR3 sequences, around 48% of them present only once. General study points: The study regarded diversity estimates from one million T cells as underestimates. Age showed a roughly linear inverse relationship with TCR beta diversity per million T cells.

Total RNA extraction produced at least 5 micrograms (per sample) for the study. The sequence was obtained from a man older than 75 in good health. Sequencing used blood.

Here the CDR3 reads CASTRARLETQYF. CDR3 nucleotides: TGTGCCAGCACCCGGGCCCGGTTGGAGACCCAGTACTTC. The chain combines TRBV7-2 with TRBJ2-5; the D is unclear. There are 13 residues in the CDR3. Germline loops: CDR1 SGHTA, CDR2 FQGNSA. V was trimmed by 7 bases and J by 5 bases, leaving 14 bases between them. The full variable domain, completed using reference TRBV7-2 and TRBJ2-5, is GAGVSQSPSNKVTEKGKDVELRCDPISGHTALYWYRQSLGQGLEFLIYFQGNSAPDKSGLPSDRFSAERTGGSVSTLTIQRTQQEDSAVYLCASTRARLETQYFGPGTRLLVL.